Shown below are 23 T cell receptor beta chains from a single sample sequenced in a study of low-dose radiotherapy and immunotherapy resistance in tumors (dated by TCRdb to between 2022 and 2023). Superscript III and a set of TRAV- and TRBV-specific primers were used to synthesize first-strand cDNA, so that both TCRalpha and TCRbeta chains were covered. TCRs were amplified with Phusion for 20 to 25 PCR cycles, with a constant-region primer paired with the adapter attached to the V primers. In TCRdb, the public reads were trimmed at Q25 with fastp and aligned with MiXCR, with productive beta chains retained. Every CDR3 protein is listed once, alongside the most common genes and DNA of its rows. This sample holds some 11,000 distinct CDR3 sequences; approximately 55% were observed only once. Together, the top ten hold about 8% of the sample. The receptors here all came from a human donor with advanced metastatic prostate, ovarian, gallbladder or colorectal cancer (not recorded which). This table probably holds off-target reads from a library built for another chain.

V gene TRBV6-8 combines with J gene TRBJ2-1, with TRBD2 matching 7 bases. The CDR3 length is 12 residues. CDR1 is MNHGY and CDR2 is SAAAGT in the germline V gene. The CDR3, as DNA: TGTACATCAGGGACTACTTACAATGAGCAGTTCTTC. Translation: CTSGTTYNEQFF.

This clonotype came up a few times. The genes are TRBV14 and TRBJ1-2; 7 bases line up with TRBD1. The CDR3 runs 15 residues. Germline V lookup: CDR1 SGHDN, CDR2 FVKESK. After removal of 3 bases from V and 7 bases from J, the junction contained 11 bases not matched to a gene. In nucleotides, the CDR3 is TGTGCCAGCAGCCACCCGGACAGGCCGTCGGGTGGCTACACCTTC. Translated: CASSHPDRPSGGYTF. The whole variable domain, filled in from reference TRBV14 and TRBJ1-2, reads EAGVTQFPSHSVIEKGQTVTLRCDPISGHDNLYWYRRVMGKEIKFLLHFVKESKQDESGMPNNRFLAERTGGTYSTLKVQPAELEDSGVYFCASSHPDRPSGGYTFGSGTRLTVV.

The CDR3 coding sequence is TGTGCCAGCAGCCCTAAGGGGAACGAGCAGTACTTC. Protein sequence: CASSPKGNEQYF. The chain carries TRBV3-1 and TRBJ2-7; maybe TRBD1 (5 bases). Germline loops: CDR1 LGHDT, CDR2 YNNKEL (reference sequence). The CDR3 consists of 12 residues. The V and J ends lost 4 bases and 5 bases respectively, with 9 bases between them.

The chain uses TRBV9 and TRBJ1-2; the D is unclear. The CDR3 length is 14 residues. Germline values: CDR1 SGDLS, CDR2 YYNGEE. V gave up 2 bases and J gave up 5 bases, with 13 bases separating them. The CDR3 sequence: CASSVGFAGYGYTF. CDR3 DNA sequence: TGTGCCAGCAGCGTGGGGTTCGCGGGGTATGGCTACACCTTC.

The chain joins TRBV21-1 to TRBJ1-1; the table calls TRBD1, which could not be checked here. TRBV21-1 constitutes a pseudogene. The CDR3 loop spans 15 amino acids. The DNA for the CDR3 is TGTGCCAGCCCCAGGGGGGGCCCGCTGAACACTGAAGCTTTCTTT. Translated: CASPRGGPLNTEAFF.

This clonotype was observed once. V and J are TRBV5-6 and TRBJ2-1; 7 nucleotides align to TRBD1. Per the germline V gene, CDR1 is SGHDT and CDR2 is YYEEEE. V was clipped by 9 bases and J by 4 bases; unmatched bases: 4. This CDR3 is built from 12 residues. The chain's CDR3 is CATNRGYNEQFF. The CDR3 nucleotides are TGTGCCACCAACAGGGGATACAATGAGCAGTTCTTC.

The chain recombines TRBV13 with TRBJ2-2; D is unresolved. Germline V gene lookup returns CDR1 PRHDT and CDR2 FYEKMQ (reference sequence). CDR3 length: 13 amino acids. Trimming took 1 base from V and 4 from J, leaving 4 bases between them. The CDR3 is CASSLVGTGELFF. The CDR3 DNA reads as TGTGCCAGCAGCTTAGTTGGCACCGGGGAGCTGTTTTTT.

This clonotype has only a few counts. The genes are TRBV12-3 or TRBV12-4 and TRBJ1-2, with TRBD1 identical over 7 bases. The V gene end was trimmed by 10 bases and the J gene end by 4 bases; junction bases not matched to a gene: 9. The CDR3 sequence is 13 residues long. This CDR3 reads CAIANRGTYGYTF. CDR3 DNA sequence: TGTGCCATCGCTAACAGGGGTACCTATGGCTACACCTTC.

This chain connects TRBV28 to TRBJ2-1; D not certain. The CDR3 consists of 15 residues. The germline CDR1 and CDR2 sequences are MDHEN and SYDVKM. Between the trimmed V and J ends, which lost 2 bases and 2 bases, there was a span of 10 bases. CDR3 sequence (DNA): TGTGCCAGCAGTTTAGGTCCCCGGACCTACAATGAGCAGTTCTTC. Translation gives CASSLGPRTYNEQFF.

This clonotype was detected only a few times. The rearrangement uses TRBV7-2 and TRBJ1-2; D call uncertain. Per germline, CDR1 SGHTA and CDR2 FQGNSA. There are 14 residues in the CDR3. V lost 2 bases and J lost 8, with 15 bases in between. The CDR3 spells CASSLNSLTAGYTF. CDR3 bases: TGTGCCAGCAGCTTAAACTCCCTGACGGCGGGCTACACCTTC.

There are a few counts of this clonotype. This sequence joins TRBV24-1 and TRBJ2-1; D is perhaps TRBD2 (6 bases). Trimming cost V 1 base and J 6 bases, with 12 bases left between them. This CDR3 is built from 15 residues. The germline CDR1 and CDR2 sequences are KGHDR and SFDVKD. CDR3 sequence reads: CATSDFVLAGNEQFF. In DNA form, the CDR3 reads TGTGCCACCAGTGATTTCGTACTAGCAGGCAATGAGCAGTTCTTC.

This chain uses TRBV7-8 with TRBJ2-3, with D perhaps being TRBD1 or TRBD2 (5 bases each). CDR1 and CDR2 from the germline V gene are SGHVS and FQNEAQ. The V end lost 2 bases, the J end lost 8 bases, and 17 bases lay between the germline ends. The CDR3 has 15 amino acids. CDR3 protein: CASSLISAQGGTQYF. In DNA form, the CDR3 reads TGTGCCAGCAGCTTAATTAGCGCCCAGGGCGGTACGCAGTATTTT.

The gene calls are TRBV2 and TRBJ2-5; D not certain. With 4 bases removed from V and 2 bases from J, the gap between germline ends came to 2 bases. CDR3 length: 11 amino acids. Germline V gene lookup returns CDR1 SNHLY and CDR2 FYNNEI. CDR3 nucleotide sequence: TGTGCCAGCAGTGCTCAAGAGACCCAGTACTTC. This encodes CASSAQETQYF.

This clonotype showed up just a few times. The rearrangement uses TRBV6-5 and TRBJ2-7; 7 bases map to TRBD1. This CDR3 has 13 amino acids. CDR1 and CDR2 (germline): MNHEY, SVGAGI. V shed 6 bases and J 2 bases; nucleotides not matched to a gene: 4. CDR3 residues: CASSHGQAYEQYF. In nucleotides, the CDR3 is TGTGCCAGCAGCCACGGACAGGCCTACGAGCAGTACTTC.

The rearrangement links TRBV14 to TRBJ2-1; the D gene is possibly TRBD2 (5 bases). V gave up 4 bases and J gave up 10 bases, with 14 bases separating them. The CDR3 is made up of 13 amino acids. Looked up from germline, CDR1 is SGHDN and CDR2 is FVKESK. The CDR3 region has the DNA TGTGCCAGCAGCCCCACGGGAAAACTGGAGCAGTTCTTC. Translation: CASSPTGKLEQFF.

This clonotype was observed a handful of times. The chain combines TRBV28 with TRBJ2-1; D unresolved. Between the trimmed V and J ends, which lost 6 bases and 5 bases, there was a span of 5 bases. CDR1 is MDHEN, CDR2 SYDVKM, per germline. The CDR3 sequence is 11 residues long. The CDR3 sequence: CASRGNNEQFF. Written as DNA, the CDR3 is TGTGCCAGCAGGGGAAACAATGAGCAGTTCTTC.

This clonotype was observed a few times. The chain uses TRBV2 and TRBJ2-1; 8 positions match TRBD1. The CDR3 loop spans 12 amino acids. CDR1 and CDR2 from the germline V gene are SNHLY and FYNNEI. J gave up 7 bases and V 5 bases, and 1 base lay outside the gene matches. In DNA, the CDR3 is TGTGCCAGCAGTAGGACAGGGAATGAGCAGTTCTTC. Translation: CASSRTGNEQFF.

A few counts support this clonotype. The V gene is TRBV6-2 or TRBV6-3, the J gene TRBJ2-7; 9 nucleotides align to TRBD2. Looked up from germline, CDR1 is MNHEY and CDR2 is SVGEGT. V gave up 6 bases and J gave up 5 bases; unmatched junction bases: 14. The CDR3 has 16 amino acids. The CDR3 nucleotides read TGTGCCAGCAGCCGGAGACCGGCGGGAGGGCCCCACGAGCAGTACTTC. Translating gives CASSRRPAGGPHEQYF.

This clonotype was seen only a few times. In DNA form, the CDR3 reads TGCAGCGTTGCTGGGACCGGACGAGAAAAACTGTTTTTT. Translation: CSVAGTGREKLFF. The chain joins TRBV29-1 to TRBJ1-4, with a possible D match to TRBD1 (5 bases). Germline CDR1 reads SQVTM; CDR2 reads ANQGSEA. The CDR3 totals 13 residues. V lost 4 bases and J lost 8, with 14 bases in between.

This clonotype was seen a few times. This chain uses TRBV12-3 or TRBV12-4 with TRBJ2-3; 7 bases map to TRBD2. The junction had 5 bases not matched to a gene; V was cut back by 8 bases and J by 3 bases. The CDR3 runs 13 residues. CDR3 sequence: CASESGVTDTQYF. The CDR3, as DNA: TGTGCCAGCGAGAGCGGGGTAACAGATACGCAGTATTTT.

The V and J genes are TRBV27 and TRBJ2-7; 7 bases fit TRBD2. CDR3 length: 15 amino acids. Unmatched junction bases numbered 9, after V lost 6 bases and J lost 1 base. The germline V gene has CDR1 MNHEY and CDR2 SMNVEV (reference sequence). CDR3: CASRDWGGKSYEQYF. For the CDR3, the DNA is TGTGCCAGCAGGGACTGGGGAGGGAAGTCCTACGAGCAGTACTTC.

This chain joins TRBV5-4 and TRBJ2-7; D tentatively reads TRBD1 or TRBD2 (5 bases each). The length of the CDR3 is 13 residues. V was trimmed by 4 bases and J by 6 bases, leaving 14 bases between them. From germline, CDR1 is SGHNT and CDR2 YYREEE (reference sequence). The CDR3 region is CASSRDRVAEQYF. For the CDR3, the DNA is TGTGCCAGCAGCCGGGACCGCGTGGCCGAGCAGTACTTC.

This chain joins TRBV7-8 and TRBJ1-5, with unresolved D. The germline CDR1 and CDR2 sequences are SGHVS and FQNEAQ. CDR3 length equals 14 residues. Trimming pared 7 bases from V and 1 base from J, leaving 11 bases between. The CDR3 nucleotides are TGTGCCAGCACTCGAGACGCAAGCAATCAGCCCCAGCATTTT. This gives the protein CASTRDASNQPQHF.